Shown below are 25 T cell receptor beta chains from a single sample sequenced in a study of blood T cell repertoires in COVID-19. Some clones are missing from TCRdb's copy, which holds only in-frame ones; the method was immunoSEQ multiplex PCR. Counted here are about 14,000 clones, 87% occurring once; the ten biggest clones make up approximately 15%. Material for sequencing was peripheral blood. All receptors derive from a human donor with active COVID-19. The donor label of this sample is uncertain.

V gene TRBV15 combines with J gene TRBJ1-5; D is uncertain. The V end was cut by 7 bases, the J end by 5 bases, with 12 bases between. CDR3 length equals 13 residues. Germline CDR1 reads LNHNV; CDR2 reads YYDKDF (reference sequence). CDR3 amino acids: CATTKSLDQPQHF. In nucleotides, the CDR3 is TGTGCCACCACCAAGAGCCTGGATCAGCCCCAGCATTTT.

J is TRBJ2-7 and V is TRBV7-2; 7 bases line up with TRBD1. V lost 2 bases, J lost 5 bases, and 9 bases stayed unmatched. The CDR3 covers 15 residues. Germline CDR1 is SGHTA and CDR2 is FQGNSA. For the CDR3, the DNA is TGTGCCAGCAGCTTACCGATAGGGACAGTCCACGAGCAGTACTTC. Translated: CASSLPIGTVHEQYF.

The chain is built from TRBV12-3 or TRBV12-4 and TRBJ1-2; 8 bases are a match to TRBD1. The junction had 4 bases not matched to a gene; V was cut back by 3 bases and J by 7 bases. This CDR3 is built from 13 residues. CDR3 in amino acids: CASSFGQGGGYTF. The CDR3 DNA sequence: TGTGCCAGCAGTTTCGGACAGGGTGGTGGCTACACCTTC.

This sequence joins TRBV12-3 or TRBV12-4 and TRBJ2-5; D is unresolved. Trimming removed 5 bases from V and 5 bases from J, with 12 bases in between. The CDR3 is 13 amino acids. This CDR3 is CASSPSSRETQYF. In nucleotides, the CDR3 is TGTGCCAGCAGTCCAAGCTCCCGGGAGACCCAGTACTTC.

The genes are TRBV11-1 and TRBJ2-3; 7 nucleotides align to TRBD2. The CDR3 sequence is 13 residues long. CDR1 is SGHAT and CDR2 is FQDESV in the germline V gene (reference sequence). The J segment lost 4 bases and the V segment lost 4 bases, leaving 2 bases of the junction unmatched. CDR3 amino acids: CASSSLAADTQYF. In nucleotides, the CDR3 is TGTGCCAGCAGCTCTCTAGCGGCAGATACGCAGTATTTT. Combining the CDR3 with reference TRBV11-1 and TRBJ2-3 gives the whole variable domain EAEVAQSPRYKITEKSQAVAFWCDPISGHATLYWYRQILGQGPELLVQFQDESVVDDSQLPKDRFSAERLKGVDSTLKIQPAELGDSAMYLCASSSLAADTQYFGPGTRLTVL.

The rearrangement joins TRBV10-3 to TRBJ2-1; TRBD2 matches at 11 bases. Per the germline V gene, CDR1 is ENHRY and CDR2 is SYGVKD. The length of the CDR3 is 14 residues. V was pared by 7 bases and J by 5 bases, with 4 bases of the junction left unmatched. The CDR3 DNA follows: TGTGCCATCAAAAGACTAGCGGGGAACAATGAGCAGTTCTTC. This sequence encodes CAIKRLAGNNEQFF.

This sequence joins TRBV6-4 and TRBJ2-1; 12 bases align to TRBD2. J lost 8 bases, V lost 8 bases, and 16 bases had no gene match. Germline CDR1 and CDR2: MRHNA and SNTAGT. The CDR3 is made up of 17 amino acids. In nucleotides, the CDR3 is TGTGCCAGCCAAGACAGGGAGCTAGCGGGGGGGCCTGATGAGCAGTTCTTC. It yields the protein CASQDRELAGGPDEQFF.

This clone has more than one count but fewer than ten. The V and J genes are TRBV5-4 and TRBJ1-1, with a possible D match to TRBD1 (5 bases). With 0 bases removed from V and 6 bases from J, the gap between germline ends came to 9 bases. The CDR3 length is 13 residues. The germline V gene encodes CDR1 SGHNT and CDR2 YYREEE (reference sequence). The CDR3 spells CASSLAGIAEAFF. The CDR3 coding sequence is TGTGCCAGCAGCTTGGCAGGGATCGCTGAAGCTTTCTTT.

The chain combines TRBV18 with TRBJ1-2; 10 positions agree with TRBD1. The ends lost 3 bases at V and 6 bases at J; junction bases unmatched: 4. The CDR3 extends over 14 amino acids. Germline-derived CDR1 and CDR2 are KGHSH and LQKENI. As DNA, the CDR3 is TGTGCCAGCTCACCGTTGGGACAGGGGAATGGCTACACCTTC. Protein sequence: CASSPLGQGNGYTF.

This sequence joins TRBV2 and TRBJ2-2; no definite D call. Germline lookup yields CDR1 SNHLY and CDR2 FYNNEI. The CDR3 runs 14 residues. V was trimmed by 9 bases and J by 0 bases, leaving 11 bases between them. DNA of the CDR3: TGTGCCAGTAATTACAGTCCGAACACCGGGGAGCTGTTTTTT. This translates into CASNYSPNTGELFF.

The chain joins TRBV28 to TRBJ2-5; 10 bases fit TRBD1. The germline gives CDR1 MDHEN, CDR2 SYDVKM. The CDR3 spans 15 residues. V trimming: 5 bases; J trimming: 5 bases; junction bases outside the gene matches: 8. The CDR3 bases are TGTGCCAGCAGTGGGAGACAGGGGGCGCGGGAGACCCAGTACTTC. Its translation: CASSGRQGARETQYF.

The rearrangement uses TRBV28 and TRBJ1-2, with D unresolved. The germline CDR1 and CDR2 sequences are MDHEN and SYDVKM. Deletions cut 11 bases from V and 5 bases from J, with 18 bases between. This CDR3 spans 13 amino acids. The CDR3 nucleotides read TGTGCCCGGTACCACCGGGATTTATATGGCTACACCTTC. Translation gives CARYHRDLYGYTF.

The chain couples TRBV5-1 to TRBJ2-5; D is possibly TRBD1 (5 bases). Trimming removed 0 bases at V and 5 bases at J, with 8 bases between. Looked up from germline, CDR1 is SGHRS and CDR2 is YFSETQ. This CDR3 has 13 residues. CDR3 nucleotide sequence: TGCGCCAGCAGCTTGGCAGGGCGCGAGACCCAGTACTTC. This sequence encodes CASSLAGRETQYF.

The genes are TRBV14 and TRBJ2-1; D is unresolved. The CDR3 has 13 amino acids. Germline V gives CDR1 SGHDN, CDR2 FVKESK. Trimming took 6 bases from V and 5 from J, leaving 11 bases between them. CDR3 sequence (DNA): TGTGCCAGCAGACCCGTTTGGCACAATGAGCAGTTCTTC. Translated: CASRPVWHNEQFF.

The chain has TRBV7-2 and TRBJ1-4; a possible D gene is TRBD1 (5 bases). There are 12 residues in the CDR3. Deletions cut 5 bases from V and 11 bases from J, with 12 bases between. Germline values: CDR1 SGHTA, CDR2 FQGNSA. This chain's CDR3 is CASSQGGGKLFF. In DNA, the CDR3 is TGTGCCAGCAGCCAGGGAGGAGGGAAACTGTTTTTT.

This clone was seen a few times. The rearrangement links TRBV5-1 to TRBJ1-4; 7 bases are shared with TRBD1. Germline-derived CDR1 and CDR2 are SGHRS and YFSETQ. The CDR3 consists of 17 residues. J lost 8 bases, V lost 0 bases, and 13 bases had no gene match. The CDR3 DNA is TGCGCCAGCAGCTTGGAGTCCGTAGGGGGCGTTCGAGAAAAACTGTTTTTT. Translation: CASSLESVGGVREKLFF.

The rearrangement joins TRBV7-2 to TRBJ2-4; 8 nucleotides match TRBD2. V was clipped by 5 bases and J by 0 bases; unmatched bases: 6. This CDR3 has 16 amino acids. Germline CDR1 and CDR2: SGHTA and FQGNSA. The CDR3 protein is CASSLLAVVAKNIQYF. CDR3 DNA sequence: TGTGCCAGCAGCCTACTAGCGGTCGTAGCCAAAAACATTCAGTACTTC.

This sequence joins TRBV7-9 and TRBJ2-7, with 10 bases aligning to TRBD2. Germline V gene sequence: CDR1 SEHNR, CDR2 FQNEAQ (reference sequence). The CDR3 extends over 14 amino acids. V lost 6 bases and J lost 5; bases outside the gene matches: 7. CDR3 protein: CASRLAGQADEQYF. CDR3 DNA: TGTGCCAGCAGACTAGCGGGGCAGGCCGACGAGCAGTACTTC.

This clone was observed once. The rearrangement joins TRBV5-4 to TRBJ2-4, with TRBD2 matching over 9 bases. V trimming: 4 bases; J trimming: 7 bases; junction bases outside the gene matches: 9. Germline values: CDR1 SGHNT, CDR2 YYREEE (reference sequence). The CDR3 is made up of 15 amino acids. DNA for the CDR3: TGTGCCAGCAGCCCAATAGCGGGAGCTTCGAACATTCAGTACTTC. Encoded protein: CASSPIAGASNIQYF.

The chain couples TRBV5-1 to TRBJ2-2; 7 bases are a match to TRBD1. J was trimmed by 4 bases and V by 4 bases; bases with no gene match: 7. Germline V lookup: CDR1 SGHRS, CDR2 YFSETQ. The CDR3 sequence is 15 residues long. CDR3 nucleotides: TGCGCCAGCAGCCAGACAGGGTTGGGCACCGGGGAGCTGTTTTTT. Encoded protein: CASSQTGLGTGELFF.

The chain has TRBV6-1 and TRBJ2-4; 12 bases are shared with TRBD1. The CDR3 totals 20 residues. Germline trimming cut 4 bases from V and 0 bases from J; bases unmatched to any gene: 13. Germline V gene sequence: CDR1 MNHNS, CDR2 SASEGT. This CDR3 reads CASSGEPGQGAGLAKNIQYF. Written as DNA, the CDR3 is TGTGCCAGCAGTGGAGAGCCGGGACAGGGGGCTGGTCTAGCCAAAAACATTCAGTACTTC.

The chain combines TRBV7-9 with TRBJ2-3; 12 bases match TRBD2. This CDR3 has 18 amino acids. Germline V gene data show CDR1 as SEHNR and CDR2 as FQNEAQ (reference sequence). Germline trimming cut 6 bases from V and 6 bases from J; bases unmatched to any gene: 16. CDR3 coding DNA: TGTGCCAGCAGATTGCCCCCGGGACTAGCGGGCCCCGTGGATACGCAGTATTTT. Translating gives CASRLPPGLAGPVDTQYF.

The V call is TRBV5-4, the J call TRBJ1-4; 7 bases fit TRBD1. V shed 4 bases and J 4 bases; nucleotides not matched to a gene: 4. The CDR3 is 14 amino acids. Germline V gene lookup returns CDR1 SGHNT and CDR2 YYREEE (reference sequence). The CDR3 DNA follows: TGTGCCAGCAGCCCCGGGACAGATAATGAAAAACTGTTTTTT. Protein product: CASSPGTDNEKLFF. The whole variable domain, remainder taken from reference TRBV5-4 and TRBJ1-4, is ETGVTQSPTHLIKTRGQQVTLRCSSQSGHNTVSWYQQALGQGPQFIFQYYREEENGRGNFPPRFSGLQFPNYSSELNVNALELDDSALYLCASSPGTDNEKLFFGSGTQLSVL.

The genes are TRBV27 and TRBJ2-5; 9 bases match TRBD1. CDR1 is MNHEY, CDR2 SMNVEV, per germline (reference sequence). J was trimmed by 1 base and V by 4 bases; bases with no gene match: 7. There are 16 residues in the CDR3. The CDR3 bases are TGTGCCAGCAGTTCCGACAGGGGGTTGTTCCAAGAGACCCAGTACTTC. Residues: CASSSDRGLFQETQYF.

The rearrangement links TRBV3-1 (or the pseudogene TRBV3-2) to TRBJ2-3; D gene ambiguous. The CDR3 is 12 residues long. Trimming removed 5 bases from V and 6 bases from J, with 9 bases in between. Looked up from germline, CDR1 is LGHDT and CDR2 is YNNKEL (reference sequence). The CDR3 protein is CASSVQSDTQYF. In DNA form, the CDR3 reads TGTGCCAGCAGCGTTCAGTCGGATACGCAGTATTTT.